The 19 T cell receptor beta chains below were found in one sample sequenced in a study of shared clonotypes between healthy human individuals. Clones were sequenced by immunoSEQ multiplex PCR, and TCRdb holds only the in-frame ones, with some missing. This table holds a few million clones, around nine tenths found once. Material: naive CD4+ T cells sorted from blood. The subset is: CD45RA+ positively selected. The receptors come from a man between 18 and 35 years old in good health.

This clone has a handful of counts. The CDR3 nucleotides are TGTGCCAGCAGCGGGATGGACACCATATATTTT. Translation: CASSGMDTIYF. The V call is TRBV2, the J call TRBJ1-3; D ambiguous. Per germline, CDR1 SNHLY and CDR2 FYNNEI. The V end lost 6 bases, the J end lost 8 bases, and 8 bases lay between the germline ends. This CDR3 spans 11 amino acids.

The rearrangement links TRBV5-1 to TRBJ2-7; 7 nucleotides agree with TRBD2. CDR1 and CDR2 from the germline V gene are SGHRS and YFSETQ. After removal of 5 bases from V and 0 bases from J, the junction contained 20 bases not matched to a gene. The CDR3 has 19 residues. In DNA form, the CDR3 reads TGCGCCAGCAGTATCGCTGGCCTAGCGGATCCCTTTAGCTCCTACGAGCAGTACTTC. This gives the protein CASSIAGLADPFSSYEQYF.

The J gene is TRBJ2-7, the V gene TRBV27, with D possibly matching TRBD1 (6 bases). This CDR3 region has 13 residues. Trimming stripped 5 bases from V and 9 bases from J, with 17 bases between. The V gene's germline CDR1 is MNHEY and CDR2 SMNVEV (reference sequence). For the CDR3, the DNA is TGTGCCAGCAGTCCTCTACAGGGTGGGGGGCAGTACTTC. Translating gives CASSPLQGGGQYF.

In this sample, this clone turned up a few times. At the DNA level, this CDR3 is encoded by other sequences in the same sample as well. V and J are TRBV9 and TRBJ2-7, with 10 bases aligning to TRBD1. The germline CDR1 and CDR2 sequences are SGDLS and YYNGEE. This CDR3 region has 15 residues. The V gene end was trimmed by 0 bases and the J gene end by 1 base; junction bases not matched to a gene: 1. The CDR3 here is CASSVGTGGSYEQYF. The CDR3 DNA reads TGTGCCAGCAGCGTAGGGACAGGGGGATCCTACGAGCAGTACTTC. Variable domain in full (rest from reference TRBV9 and TRBJ2-7): DSGVTQTPKHLITATGQRVTLRCSPRSGDLSVYWYQQSLDQGLQFLIQYYNGEERAKGNILERFSAQQFPDLHSELNLSSLELGDSALYFCASSVGTGGSYEQYFGPGTRLTVT.

The chain carries TRBV11-2 and TRBJ1-2; D not resolved. Trimming shortened V by 5 bases and J by 4 bases, and 11 bases separated the two germline ends. The CDR3 runs to 13 residues. The germline CDR1 and CDR2 sequences are SGHAT and FQNNGV. In nucleotides, the CDR3 is TGTGCCAGCAGCAGTGCCGGGCCCTATGGCTACACCTTC. Translation gives CASSSAGPYGYTF.

The genes are TRBV7-2 and TRBJ2-7; TRBD2 might be the D (6 bases). V lost 5 bases and J lost 0, with 14 bases in between. The CDR3 has 15 amino acids. Germline CDR1 and CDR2: SGHTA and FQGNSA. CDR3 amino acids: CASSQTGLNSYEQYF. The CDR3 DNA reads TGTGCCAGCAGCCAAACGGGACTCAACTCCTACGAGCAGTACTTC.

This chain joins TRBV19 and TRBJ1-1; D is perhaps TRBD1 (6 bases). This CDR3 has 14 residues. With 7 bases removed from V and 0 bases from J, the gap between germline ends came to 12 bases. Per germline, CDR1 LNHDA and CDR2 SQIVND (reference sequence). This CDR3 reads CASKYGGLNTEAFF. The CDR3 DNA reads TGTGCCAGTAAGTATGGGGGGCTGAACACTGAAGCTTTCTTT.

Comment on this clone: One junction end disagrees with the germline gene, perhaps due to a read error. The J gene is TRBJ2-3, the V gene TRBV2; 7 bases are shared with TRBD2. CDR3 size: 11 residues. The germline V gene has CDR1 SNHLY and CDR2 FYNNEI. CDR3 protein: CASSSGGSPVF. The CDR3 DNA follows: TGTGCCAGCAGTTCCGGGGGGTCCCCCGTATTT.

This clone is a singleton in its sample. The V and J genes are TRBV7-9 and TRBJ1-1, with 10 positions matching TRBD1. CDR1 is SEHNR and CDR2 is FQNEAQ in the germline V gene (reference sequence). This CDR3 is built from 17 residues. V lost 7 bases to trimming and J lost 0 bases; unmatched junction nucleotides: 11. The CDR3 region is CASNPPDRGFMNTEAFF. DNA of the CDR3: TGTGCCAGCAACCCCCCGGACAGGGGGTTCATGAACACTGAAGCTTTCTTT.

This sequence joins TRBV19 and TRBJ2-1; TRBD2 is a possible D gene (7 bases). Looked up from germline, CDR1 is LNHDA and CDR2 is SQIVND (reference sequence). V lost 4 bases, J lost 4 bases, and 14 bases lay in between. This CDR3 region has 15 residues. In DNA, the CDR3 is TGTGCCAGTAGTACGCTGCGGGGGCTTTACAATGAGCAGTTCTTC. Translated: CASSTLRGLYNEQFF.

The chain links TRBV6-1 to TRBJ1-3; D perhaps matches TRBD1 (6 bases). Per the germline V gene, CDR1 is MNHNS and CDR2 is SASEGT. This CDR3 is built from 14 residues. V lost 8 bases to trimming and J lost 0 bases, with 11 bases between them. CDR3 region: CASGGQLSGNTIYF. Here the CDR3 DNA reads TGTGCCAGCGGTGGACAGCTCTCTGGAAACACCATATATTTT.

Note on this clone: Other DNA sequences in this specimen translate into the identical CDR3. V and J are TRBV10-3 and TRBJ2-5; D remains ambiguous. CDR3 length equals 12 residues. Trimming took off 3 bases at V and 4 bases at J, with 6 bases between the two ends. The germline V gene has CDR1 ENHRY and CDR2 SYGVKD. The CDR3 coding sequence is TGTGCCATCAGTGATAGGGCAGAGACCCAGTACTTC. Encoded protein: CAISDRAETQYF.

Written as DNA, the CDR3 is TGTGCCAGCAGGCCAGTGGGGACCGGGGAGCTGTTTTTT. The encoded protein is CASRPVGTGELFF. This sequence joins TRBV6-5 and TRBJ2-2; D is undetermined. Trimming left V 6 bases short and J 5 bases short, with 10 bases between. The germline gives CDR1 MNHEY, CDR2 SVGAGI. This CDR3 comprises 13 residues.

This clone was counted between two and nine times. The chain recombines TRBV30 with TRBJ1-5, with D uncertain. The germline CDR1 and CDR2 sequences are GTSNPN and SVGIG (reference sequence). The germline V and J ends were trimmed by 4 bases and 6 bases, with 13 bases remaining between them. The CDR3 spans 13 residues. DNA for the CDR3: TGTGCCTGGAATGAGGTTTTGGGTCAGCCCCAGCATTTT. Amino acids: CAWNEVLGQPQHF. The whole variable domain, remainder taken from reference TRBV30 and TRBJ1-5, is SQTIHQWPATLVQPVGSPLSLECTVEGTSNPNLYWYRQAAGRGLQLLFYSVGIGQISSEVPQNLSASRPQDRQFILSSKKLLLSDSGFYLCAWNEVLGQPQHFGDGTRLSIL.

The CDR3 here is CASSSVSEPQHF. Written as DNA, the CDR3 is TGTGCCAGCAGTTCCGTCTCTGAGCCCCAGCATTTT. The genes are TRBV6-5 and TRBJ1-5; D call uncertain. With 4 bases removed from V and 8 bases from J, the gap between germline ends came to 9 bases. This CDR3 is 12 amino acids long. Germline V gene lookup returns CDR1 MNHEY and CDR2 SVGAGI.

This clone came up once. J is TRBJ2-1 and V is TRBV29-1; maybe TRBD1 (5 bases). The length of the CDR3 is 15 residues. Germline CDR1 SQVTM, CDR2 ANQGSEA. V lost 3 bases and J lost 4, with 16 bases in between. The CDR3 region is CSVDPDSQPYNEQFF. In DNA form, the CDR3 reads TGCAGCGTTGACCCCGACAGTCAACCATACAATGAGCAGTTCTTC.

V is TRBV7-2 and J is TRBJ2-7; possible D gene TRBD1, 5 bases. CDR3 length equals 14 residues. The ends were cut back, 3 bases at V and 4 bases at J, with 13 bases in the middle. CDR1 and CDR2 from the germline V gene are SGHTA and FQGNSA. The CDR3 region is CASSFAGQGYEQYF. The CDR3 DNA reads as TGTGCCAGCAGCTTCGCCGGGCAGGGTTACGAGCAGTACTTC.

The rearrangement joins TRBV25-1 to TRBJ2-5; no reliable D call. Per germline, CDR1 MGHDK and CDR2 SYGVNS. V was pared by 5 bases and J by 7 bases, with 11 bases between. The CDR3 has 12 residues. The CDR3 is CASSTESTTQYF. The CDR3 nucleotides are TGTGCCAGCAGTACCGAATCCACGACCCAGTACTTC.

In this sample, this clone turned up once. The V and J genes are TRBV6-5 and TRBJ2-2, with a weak D call TRBD1 (6 bases). The germline V and J ends were trimmed by 2 bases and 6 bases, with 16 bases remaining between them. The CDR3 length is 16 residues. The germline V gene has CDR1 MNHEY and CDR2 SVGAGI. CDR3 nucleotides: TGTGCCAGCAGTTACAGTACGGACAGAACGGCCGGGGAGCTGTTTTTT. This codes for CASSYSTDRTAGELFF.